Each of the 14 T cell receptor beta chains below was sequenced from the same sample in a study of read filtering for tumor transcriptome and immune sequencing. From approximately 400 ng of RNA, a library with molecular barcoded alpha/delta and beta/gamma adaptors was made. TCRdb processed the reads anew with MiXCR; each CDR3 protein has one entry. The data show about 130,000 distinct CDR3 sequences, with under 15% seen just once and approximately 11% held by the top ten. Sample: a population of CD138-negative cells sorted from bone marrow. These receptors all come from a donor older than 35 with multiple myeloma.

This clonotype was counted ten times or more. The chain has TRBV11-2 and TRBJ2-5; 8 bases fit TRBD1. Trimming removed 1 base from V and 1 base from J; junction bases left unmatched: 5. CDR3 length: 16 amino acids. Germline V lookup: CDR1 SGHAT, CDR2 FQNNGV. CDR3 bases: TGTGCCAGCAGCTTAGTTCAGGGGGCTGTCCAAGAGACCCAGTACTTC. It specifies CASSLVQGAVQETQYF.

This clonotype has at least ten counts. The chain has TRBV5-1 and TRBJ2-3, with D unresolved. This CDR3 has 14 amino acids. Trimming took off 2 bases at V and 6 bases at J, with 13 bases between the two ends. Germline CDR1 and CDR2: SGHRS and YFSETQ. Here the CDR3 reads CASSLGSLRDTQYF. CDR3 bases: TGCGCCAGCAGCTTAGGGTCCCTGCGGGATACGCAGTATTTT.

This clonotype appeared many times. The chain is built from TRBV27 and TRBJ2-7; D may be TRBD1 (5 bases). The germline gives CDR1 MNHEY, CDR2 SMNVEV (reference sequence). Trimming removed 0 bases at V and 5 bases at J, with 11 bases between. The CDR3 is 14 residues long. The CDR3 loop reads CASSLSIAGHEQYF. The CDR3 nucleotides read TGTGCCAGCAGTTTATCGATTGCAGGGCACGAGCAGTACTTC.

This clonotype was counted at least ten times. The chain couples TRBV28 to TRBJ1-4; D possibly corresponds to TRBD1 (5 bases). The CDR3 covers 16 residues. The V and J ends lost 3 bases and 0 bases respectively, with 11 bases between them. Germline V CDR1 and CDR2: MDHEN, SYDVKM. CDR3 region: CASSLGMGATNEKLFF. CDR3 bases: TGTGCCAGCAGTTTGGGTATGGGGGCAACTAATGAAAAACTGTTTTTT.

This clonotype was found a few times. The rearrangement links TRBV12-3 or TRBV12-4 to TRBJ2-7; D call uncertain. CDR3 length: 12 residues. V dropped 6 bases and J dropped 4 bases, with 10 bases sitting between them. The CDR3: CASSSPAYEQYF. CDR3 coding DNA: TGTGCCAGCAGCTCACCCGCTTACGAGCAGTACTTC.

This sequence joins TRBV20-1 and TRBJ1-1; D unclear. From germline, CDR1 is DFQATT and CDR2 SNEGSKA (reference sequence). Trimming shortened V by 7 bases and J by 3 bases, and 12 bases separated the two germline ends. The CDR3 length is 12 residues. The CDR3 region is CSVPRPDTEAFF. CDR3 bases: TGCAGTGTCCCCCGTCCCGACACTGAAGCTTTCTTT.

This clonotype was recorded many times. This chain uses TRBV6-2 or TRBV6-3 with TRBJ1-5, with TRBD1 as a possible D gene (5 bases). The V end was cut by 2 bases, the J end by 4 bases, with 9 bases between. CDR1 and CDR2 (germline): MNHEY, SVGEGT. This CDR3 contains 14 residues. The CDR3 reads CASSYPGGNQPQHF. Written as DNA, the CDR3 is TGTGCCAGCAGTTACCCCGGGGGTAATCAGCCCCAGCATTTT.

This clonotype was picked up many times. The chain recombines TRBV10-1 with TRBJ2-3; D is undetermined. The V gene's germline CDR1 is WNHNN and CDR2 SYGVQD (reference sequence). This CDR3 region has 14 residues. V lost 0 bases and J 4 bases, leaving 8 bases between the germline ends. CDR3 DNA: TGCGCCAGCAGTGAGTCGATGGGGTCAGATACGCAGTATTTT. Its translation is CASSESMGSDTQYF.

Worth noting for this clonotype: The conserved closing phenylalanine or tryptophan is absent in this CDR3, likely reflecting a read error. The CDR3 reads CASRIAGAQETQYL. The CDR3 DNA reads TGTGCCAGCAGGATAGCGGGGGCCCAAGAGACCCAGTACCTC. The J gene is TRBJ2-5, the V gene TRBV2, with 9 bases matching TRBD2. V lost 6 bases and J lost 1; bases outside the gene matches: 3. There are 14 residues in the CDR3. Germline lookup yields CDR1 SNHLY and CDR2 FYNNEI.

The CDR3 is CASSSSGAYQETQYF. CDR3 bases: TGTGCCAGTAGTAGTTCTGGGGCGTACCAAGAGACCCAGTACTTC. V gene TRBV19 combines with J gene TRBJ2-5; D may be TRBD1 (5 bases). CDR3 size: 15 residues. Trimming stripped 4 bases from V and 0 bases from J, with 12 bases between. CDR1 is LNHDA, CDR2 SQIVND, per germline (reference sequence).

Here the CDR3 reads CSAARDSGTQYF. CDR3 DNA sequence: TGCAGTGCAGCCCGGGACTCGGGGACCCAGTACTTC. This chain links TRBV20-1 with TRBJ2-5, with D possibly TRBD2 on 6 matching bases. The V and J ends lost 6 bases and 7 bases respectively, with 15 bases between them. Germline CDR1 DFQATT, CDR2 SNEGSKA (reference sequence). The CDR3 length is 12 residues.

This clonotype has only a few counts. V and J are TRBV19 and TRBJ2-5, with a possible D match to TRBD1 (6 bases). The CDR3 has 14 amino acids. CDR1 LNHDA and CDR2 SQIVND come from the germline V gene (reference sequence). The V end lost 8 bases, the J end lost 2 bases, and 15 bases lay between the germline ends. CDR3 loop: CASGKQGGQETQYF. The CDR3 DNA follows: TGTGCCAGTGGAAAACAGGGCGGTCAAGAGACCCAGTACTTC.

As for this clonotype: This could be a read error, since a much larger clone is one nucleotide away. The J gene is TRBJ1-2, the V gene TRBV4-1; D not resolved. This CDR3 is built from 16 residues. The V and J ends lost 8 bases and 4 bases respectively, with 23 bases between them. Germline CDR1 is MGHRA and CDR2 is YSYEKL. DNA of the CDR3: TGCGCCAGCGCCGGGATAGGGAGTCCCAATTCCTATGGCTACACCTTC. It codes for CASAGIGSPNSYGYTF.

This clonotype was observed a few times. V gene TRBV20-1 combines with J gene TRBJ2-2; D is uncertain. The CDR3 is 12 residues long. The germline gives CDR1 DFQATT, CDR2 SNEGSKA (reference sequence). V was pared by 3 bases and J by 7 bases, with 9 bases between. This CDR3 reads CSARQPDGELFF. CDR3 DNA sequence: TGCAGTGCTAGGCAGCCCGACGGGGAGCTGTTTTTT.